This T cell receptor (beta chain) was recorded in a study of CD8 T cells in Susac syndrome. Reverse transcription of roughly 0.5 to 1 ug RNA was performed with random hexamers. MiXCR was run by TCRdb on the immunoSEQ multiplex PCR reads, yielding one entry per CDR3 protein. This table has 160,000 or so distinct CDR3 sequences, around 94% appearing once. The germline gives CDR1 LNHDA, CDR2 SQIVND (reference sequence). The germline V and J ends were trimmed by 7 bases and 0 bases, with 15 bases remaining between them. The CDR3 is 15 amino acids. The clonotype comes from a human donor with multiple sclerosis. The chain recombines TRBV19 with TRBJ1-2, with a tentative D call TRBD1 (5 bases). The source material was CD4+ T cells from PBMCs. The CDR3 DNA reads as TGTGCCAGTAAGGAGAGCGGGACTACTAACTATGGCTACACCTTC. It codes for CASKESGTTNYGYTF.